This T cell receptor (beta chain) was sequenced in a study of Ad26.COV2.S vaccination and SARS-CoV-2 variants. Regarding treatment: about 20 received Ad26.COV2.S at low or high dose, single or two shots; a few received placebo; per-sample allocation not given. It was on day 63 after the first vaccine or placebo injection that samples were taken. SARS-CoV-2 spike from the Wuhan strain was encoded by the vaccine, an Ad26 vector. V lost 5 bases and J lost 10, with 41 bases in between. The CDR3 totals 22 residues. Germline lookup yields CDR1 KGHDR and CDR2 SFDVKD. Some clones are missing from TCRdb's copy, which holds only in-frame ones; the method was immunoSEQ multiplex PCR. The table includes 400,000 to 450,000 clones, about 90% detected once. Whole-study findings and limits: Assessments of TCR breadth and depth may have underestimated the total T cell responses. Reported findings describe substantial breadth in spike-specific CD8+ and CD4+ T cell responses following vaccination. Ad26.COV2.S recipients had broader spike-specific TCRs (P = 0.0014).

A remark on this clone: Its antigen is not known.

The TCR originated in a person aged 18-65 years who received the Ad26.COV2.S COVID-19 vaccine or a placebo. The chain couples TRBV24-1 to TRBJ2-1, with TRBD1 as a possible D gene (7 bases). The material was peripheral blood, obtained in a trial of Ad26.COV2.S vaccine versus placebo. CDR3 sequence (DNA): TGTGCCACCAGTGTCGCCCCGGGGGACAGCGATCCCGTGTCGGGCCGCTTCTGGGAGCAGTTCTTC. It translates to CATSVAPGDSDPVSGRFWEQFF.